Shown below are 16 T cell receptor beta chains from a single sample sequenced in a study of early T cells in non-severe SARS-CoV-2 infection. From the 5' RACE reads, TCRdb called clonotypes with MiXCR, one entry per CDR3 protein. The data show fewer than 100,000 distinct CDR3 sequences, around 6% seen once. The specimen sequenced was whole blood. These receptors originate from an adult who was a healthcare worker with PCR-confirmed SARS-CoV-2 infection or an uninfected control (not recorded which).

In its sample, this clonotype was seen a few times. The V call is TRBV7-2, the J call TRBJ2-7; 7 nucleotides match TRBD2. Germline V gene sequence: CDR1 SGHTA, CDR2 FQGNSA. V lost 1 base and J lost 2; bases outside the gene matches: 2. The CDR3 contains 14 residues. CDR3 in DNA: TGTGCCAGCAGCTTAGGCGGGAGTACCTACGAGCAGTACTTC. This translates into CASSLGGSTYEQYF.

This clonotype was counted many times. Written as DNA, the CDR3 is TGCGCCAGCAGCCTATTTTCGAGGGGGGCGGATGGAAACACCATATATTTT. This translates into CASSLFSRGADGNTIYF. The rearrangement joins TRBV5-1 to TRBJ1-3; tentative D call: TRBD1 (6 bases). The CDR3 has 17 residues. Germline CDR1 is SGHRS and CDR2 is YFSETQ. V was trimmed by 4 bases and J by 3 bases, leaving 20 bases between them.

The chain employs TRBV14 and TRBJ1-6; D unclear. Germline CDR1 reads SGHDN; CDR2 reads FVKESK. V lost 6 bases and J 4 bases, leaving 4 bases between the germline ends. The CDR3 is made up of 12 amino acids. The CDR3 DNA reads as TGTGCCAGCAGACAGTATAATTCACCCCTCCACTTT. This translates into CASRQYNSPLHF.

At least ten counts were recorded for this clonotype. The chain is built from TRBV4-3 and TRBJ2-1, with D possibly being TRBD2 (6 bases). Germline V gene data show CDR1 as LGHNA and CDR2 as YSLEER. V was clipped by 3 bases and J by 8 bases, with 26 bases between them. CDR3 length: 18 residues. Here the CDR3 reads CASSQEGYCGQICDEQFF. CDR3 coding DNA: TGCGCCAGCAGCCAGGAGGGGTATTGCGGACAAATCTGCGATGAGCAGTTCTTC.

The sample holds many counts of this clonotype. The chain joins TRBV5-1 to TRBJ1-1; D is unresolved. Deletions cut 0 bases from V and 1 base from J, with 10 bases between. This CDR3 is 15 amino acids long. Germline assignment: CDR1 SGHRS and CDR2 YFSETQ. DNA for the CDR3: TGCGCCAGCAGCTTGGGCCGTGGACGGAACACTGAAGCTTTCTTT. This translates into CASSLGRGRNTEAFF.

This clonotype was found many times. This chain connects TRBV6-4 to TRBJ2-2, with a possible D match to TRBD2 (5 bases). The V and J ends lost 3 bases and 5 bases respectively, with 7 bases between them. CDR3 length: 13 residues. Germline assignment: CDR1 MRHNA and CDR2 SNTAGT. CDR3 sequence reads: CASSEGETGELFF. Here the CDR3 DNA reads TGTGCCAGCAGTGAGGGAGAGACCGGGGAGCTGTTTTTT.

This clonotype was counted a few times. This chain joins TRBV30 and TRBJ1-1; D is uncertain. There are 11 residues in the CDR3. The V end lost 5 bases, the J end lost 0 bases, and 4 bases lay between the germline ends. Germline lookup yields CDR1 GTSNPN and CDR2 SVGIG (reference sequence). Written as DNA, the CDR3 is TGTGCCTGGGGGATGAACACTGAAGCTTTCTTT. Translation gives CAWGMNTEAFF.

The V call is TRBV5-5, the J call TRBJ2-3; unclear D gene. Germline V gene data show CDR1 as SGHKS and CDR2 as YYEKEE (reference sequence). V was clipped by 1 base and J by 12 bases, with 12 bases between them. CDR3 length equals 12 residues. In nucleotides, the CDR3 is TGTGCCAGCAGCTTGTATCTGGGATCTCAGTATTTT. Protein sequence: CASSLYLGSQYF.

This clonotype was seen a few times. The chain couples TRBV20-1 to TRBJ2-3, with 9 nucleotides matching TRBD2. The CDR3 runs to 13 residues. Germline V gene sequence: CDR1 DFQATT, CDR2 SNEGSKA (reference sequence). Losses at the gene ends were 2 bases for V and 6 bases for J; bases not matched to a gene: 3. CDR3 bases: TGCAGTGCTAGAATCAGCGGGAGGGATACGCAGTATTTT. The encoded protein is CSARISGRDTQYF.

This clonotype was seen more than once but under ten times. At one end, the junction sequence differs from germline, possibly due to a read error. The CDR3 region is CASSDGLAGFTGELFF. CDR3 in DNA: TGTGCCAGCAGCGATGGACTAGCGGGTTTCACCGGGGAGCTTTTTTTT. The chain combines TRBV7-8 with TRBJ2-2; 11 positions match TRBD2. The CDR3 runs 16 residues. Germline-derived CDR1 and CDR2 are SGHVS and FQNEAQ.

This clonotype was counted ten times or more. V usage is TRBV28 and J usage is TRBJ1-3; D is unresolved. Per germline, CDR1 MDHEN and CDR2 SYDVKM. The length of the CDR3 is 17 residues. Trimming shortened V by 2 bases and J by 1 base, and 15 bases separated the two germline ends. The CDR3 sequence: CASSLAQTPGSGNTIYF. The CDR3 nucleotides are TGTGCCAGCAGTTTAGCCCAAACCCCCGGGTCTGGAAACACCATATATTTT.

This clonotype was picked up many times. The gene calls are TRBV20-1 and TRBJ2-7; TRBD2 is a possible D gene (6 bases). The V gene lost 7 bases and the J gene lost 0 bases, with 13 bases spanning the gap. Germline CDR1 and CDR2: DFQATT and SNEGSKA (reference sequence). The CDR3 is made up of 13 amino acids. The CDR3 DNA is TGCAGTGTCTATCGGGGGTCCTCCTACGAGCAGTACTTC. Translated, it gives CSVYRGSSYEQYF.

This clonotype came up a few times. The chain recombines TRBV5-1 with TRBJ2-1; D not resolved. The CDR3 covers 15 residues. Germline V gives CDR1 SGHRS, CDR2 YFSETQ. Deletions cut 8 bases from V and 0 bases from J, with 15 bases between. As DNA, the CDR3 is TGCGCCAGTACCACAGACGGAAGCTCCTACAATGAGCAGTTCTTC. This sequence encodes CASTTDGSSYNEQFF.

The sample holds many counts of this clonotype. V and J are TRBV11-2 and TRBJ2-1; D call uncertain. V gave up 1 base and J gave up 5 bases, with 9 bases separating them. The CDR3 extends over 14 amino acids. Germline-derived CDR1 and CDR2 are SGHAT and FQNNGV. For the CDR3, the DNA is TGTGCCAGCAGCTTAGTTAAACCGAACAATGAGCAGTTCTTC. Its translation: CASSLVKPNNEQFF.

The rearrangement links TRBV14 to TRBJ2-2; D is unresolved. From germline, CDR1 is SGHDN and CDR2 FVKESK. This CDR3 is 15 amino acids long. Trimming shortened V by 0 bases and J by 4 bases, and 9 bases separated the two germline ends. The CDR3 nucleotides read TGTGCCAGCAGCCAAGAATCGGGCCCCACCGGGGAGCTGTTTTTT. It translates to CASSQESGPTGELFF.

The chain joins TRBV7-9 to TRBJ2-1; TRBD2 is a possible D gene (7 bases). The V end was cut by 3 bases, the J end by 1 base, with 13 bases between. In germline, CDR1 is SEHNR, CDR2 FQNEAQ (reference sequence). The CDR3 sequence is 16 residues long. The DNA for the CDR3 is TGTGCCAGCAGCTTCTGGGGGGGCCGATCCTACAATGAGCAGTTCTTC. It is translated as CASSFWGGRSYNEQFF. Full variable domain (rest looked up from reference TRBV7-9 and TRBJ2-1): DTGVSQNPRHKITKRGQNVTFRCDPISEHNRLYWYRQTLGQGPEFLTYFQNEAQLEKSRLLSDRFSAERPKGSFSTLEIQRTEQGDSAMYLCASSFWGGRSYNEQFFGPGTRLTVL.